This T cell receptor beta chain was sequenced during a study of cytomegalovirus exposure and HLA in healthy donors. Overall study context: Of around 400 genotyped donors, roughly 81% grouped in the Caucasian-associated ancestry cluster. Study findings and constraints: The study designated roughly 160 TCR beta chains cytomegalovirus-associated.

A word on this clone: What it binds is unknown.

Primers for the PCR totalled 60 Vbeta and 13 Jbeta. Assay: immunoSEQ multiplex PCR; the TCRdb copy retains only in-frame clones and omits some. Here the sample spans about 120,000 clones, 80% being singletons. This CDR3 spans 15 amino acids. Germline CDR1 SGHTS, CDR2 YDEGEE. Trimming took off 0 bases at V and 0 bases at J, with 9 bases between the two ends. V usage is TRBV5-8 and J usage is TRBJ1-1; the D is unclear. The specimen sequenced was PBMCs. The TCR originated in a male donor in good health and CMV-seronegative. The CDR3 loop reads CASSLAGRVNTEAFF. As DNA, the CDR3 is TGTGCCAGCAGCTTGGCCGGGAGGGTGAACACTGAAGCTTTCTTT.